The rows below give T cell receptor beta chains drawn from one sample of a study of T cell changes during pregnancy in multiple sclerosis. Sequencing used immunoSEQ multiplex PCR; TCRdb keeps in-frame clones, though not all of them. The sample holds 45,000 to 70,000 clones, roughly 92% seen once. The starting material was peripheral blood, obtained in the third trimester of pregnancy. The receptor set was obtained from a female donor in good health, enrolled as a control in a pregnancy study. Each CDR3 is given with its conserved first and last residue. D genes are given only for firm matches. Not every row has a clone size; where given, it reads once, few, many or a size class.

v_gene: TRBV28; abundance: NA; j_gene: TRBJ2-4; d_gene: TRBD1; CDR3aa: CASTTTGVVGKNIQYF; CDR3nt: TGTGCCAGCACCACGACAGGGGTTGTGGGCAAAAACATTCAGTACTTC
v_gene: TRBV19; abundance: once; j_gene: TRBJ1-2; d_gene: TRBD1; CDR3aa: CASSRQGGSYGYTF; CDR3nt: TGTGCCAGTAGTAGACAGGGGGGATCCTATGGCTACACCTTC
v_gene: TRBV6-5; abundance: once; j_gene: TRBJ2-7; d_gene: NA; CDR3aa: CASRLIAFSRYEQYF; CDR3nt: TGTGCCAGCCGACTGATAGCGTTTTCACGCTACGAGCAGTACTTC
v_gene: TRBV2; abundance: NA; j_gene: TRBJ2-2; d_gene: NA; CDR3aa: CASSETSVGGGPLFF; CDR3nt: TGTGCCAGCAGTGAGACGAGTGTCGGGGGTGGGCCGCTGTTTTTT
v_gene: TRBV6-6; abundance: NA; j_gene: TRBJ2-2; d_gene: NA; CDR3aa: CASRGGNTGELFF; CDR3nt: TGTGCCAGCCGAGGTGGGAACACCGGGGAGCTGTTTTTT
v_gene: TRBV5-1; abundance: NA; j_gene: TRBJ1-1; d_gene: NA; CDR3aa: CASSLVTRDTEAFF; CDR3nt: TGCGCCAGCAGCTTGGTCACCCGGGACACTGAAGCTTTCTTT
v_gene: TRBV18; abundance: NA; j_gene: TRBJ2-5; d_gene: NA; CDR3aa: CASSPPSRETQYF; CDR3nt: TGTGCCAGCTCACCACCGTCGAGGGAGACCCAGTACTTC
v_gene: TRBV15; abundance: NA; j_gene: TRBJ1-2; d_gene: NA; CDR3aa: CATSAGYKGYTF; CDR3nt: TGTGCCACCAGCGCAGGGTACAAGGGCTACACCTTC
v_gene: TRBV28; abundance: NA; j_gene: TRBJ2-3; d_gene: TRBD2; CDR3aa: CASRGTSANTDTQYF; CDR3nt: TGTGCCAGCAGGGGGACTAGCGCCAATACAGATACGCAGTATTTT
v_gene: TRBV7-9; abundance: NA; j_gene: TRBJ2-7; d_gene: TRBD1; CDR3aa: CASSLETGDEQYF; CDR3nt: TGTGCCAGCAGCTTAGAGACAGGGGACGAGCAGTACTTC
v_gene: TRBV19; abundance: NA; j_gene: TRBJ2-3; d_gene: TRBD1; CDR3aa: CASSKGQPSTDTQYF; CDR3nt: TGTGCCAGTAGTAAGGGACAGCCCAGCACAGATACGCAGTATTTT
v_gene: TRBV6-1; abundance: NA; j_gene: TRBJ1-5; d_gene: NA; CDR3aa: CASIEGTVNQPQHF; CDR3nt: TGTGCCAGCATAGAGGGCACAGTCAATCAGCCCCAGCATTTT
v_gene: TRBV19; abundance: NA; j_gene: TRBJ1-2; d_gene: NA; CDR3aa: CASSLPGGLGYGYTF; CDR3nt: TGTGCCAGTAGTCTCCCGGGGGGATTAGGCTATGGCTACACCTTC
v_gene: TRBV7-7; abundance: NA; j_gene: TRBJ2-1; d_gene: TRBD2; CDR3aa: CASSLASSGGSGGDEQFF; CDR3nt: TGTGCTAGCAGCTTAGCGTCTAGCGGGGGTTCCGGAGGGGATGAGCAGTTCTTC
v_gene: TRBV7-6; abundance: NA; j_gene: TRBJ2-1; d_gene: NA; CDR3aa: CASSFGSGLYNEQFF; CDR3nt: TGTGCCAGCAGCTTCGGTAGCGGCCTCTACAATGAGCAGTTCTTC
v_gene: TRBV6-5; abundance: NA; j_gene: TRBJ2-2; d_gene: TRBD2; CDR3aa: CASSYRGGNTGELFF; CDR3nt: TGTGCCAGCAGTTACCGCGGGGGGAACACCGGGGAGCTGTTTTTT
v_gene: TRBV18; abundance: NA; j_gene: TRBJ1-1; d_gene: NA; CDR3aa: CASSPSAGYTEAFF; CDR3nt: TGTGCCAGCTCACCATCAGCAGGGTATACTGAAGCTTTCTTT
v_gene: TRBV6-1; abundance: NA; j_gene: TRBJ1-2; d_gene: TRBD1; CDR3aa: CASTMTGGYGYTF; CDR3nt: TGTGCCAGCACCATGACAGGGGGGTATGGCTACACCTTC
v_gene: TRBV29-1; abundance: NA; j_gene: TRBJ2-5; d_gene: TRBD2; CDR3aa: CSVPRGGGGETQYF; CDR3nt: TGCAGCGTCCCAAGGGGCGGGGGTGGAGAGACCCAGTACTTC
v_gene: TRBV28; abundance: once; j_gene: TRBJ2-1; d_gene: TRBD1; CDR3aa: CATLKGGPRFEQFF; CDR3nt: TGTGCCACTCTTAAAGGGGGCCCGCGGTTTGAGCAGTTCTTC
v_gene: TRBV5-6; abundance: NA; j_gene: TRBJ2-1; d_gene: TRBD2; CDR3aa: CASSQTTRGVRNEQFF; CDR3nt: TGTGCCAGCAGCCAGACAACACGGGGGGTGCGCAATGAGCAGTTCTTC
v_gene: TRBV15; abundance: NA; j_gene: TRBJ2-2; d_gene: NA; CDR3aa: CATSRGAEDTLGTGELFF; CDR3nt: TGTGCCACCAGCAGAGGGGCAGAAGATACCCTGGGCACCGGGGAGCTGTTTTTT
v_gene: TRBV27; abundance: NA; j_gene: TRBJ1-2; d_gene: NA; CDR3aa: CASSHWGGAGGYTF; CDR3nt: TGTGCCAGCAGTCACTGGGGGGGGGCGGGTGGCTACACCTTC
v_gene: TRBV7-3; abundance: once; j_gene: TRBJ2-2; d_gene: TRBD1; CDR3aa: CASSLVGQGRTGELFF; CDR3nt: TGTGCCAGCAGCTTAGTGGGACAGGGGCGGACCGGGGAGCTGTTTTTT
v_gene: TRBV5-6; abundance: NA; j_gene: TRBJ2-1; d_gene: TRBD2; CDR3aa: CASTSQVAGSYNEQFF; CDR3nt: TGTGCCAGCACCTCCCAGGTAGCGGGATCCTACAATGAGCAGTTCTTC
v_gene: TRBV7-9; abundance: NA; j_gene: TRBJ1-1; d_gene: NA; CDR3aa: CAISTNSRFKGFF; CDR3nt: TGTGCCATCTCCACTAACTCGAGGTTTAAAGGTTTCTTT
v_gene: TRBV30; abundance: NA; j_gene: TRBJ2-7; d_gene: TRBD2; CDR3aa: CAWSVRASGSYEQYF; CDR3nt: TGTGCCTGGAGTGTACGGGCTAGCGGCTCCTACGAGCAGTACTTC
v_gene: TRBV27; abundance: NA; j_gene: TRBJ2-5; d_gene: TRBD2; CDR3aa: CASSLWGGETQYF; CDR3nt: TGTGCCAGCAGTTTGTGGGGAGGGGAGACCCAGTACTTC
v_gene: TRBV15; abundance: NA; j_gene: TRBJ1-4; d_gene: TRBD1; CDR3aa: CATSPRTGVGEKLFF; CDR3nt: TGTGCCACCAGCCCCCGGACAGGGGTAGGAGAAAAACTGTTTTTT
v_gene: TRBV4-1; abundance: once; j_gene: TRBJ1-2; d_gene: NA; CDR3aa: CASSQDPLLANYGYTF; CDR3nt: TGCGCCAGCAGCCAAGATCCCTTATTAGCTAACTATGGCTACACCTTC